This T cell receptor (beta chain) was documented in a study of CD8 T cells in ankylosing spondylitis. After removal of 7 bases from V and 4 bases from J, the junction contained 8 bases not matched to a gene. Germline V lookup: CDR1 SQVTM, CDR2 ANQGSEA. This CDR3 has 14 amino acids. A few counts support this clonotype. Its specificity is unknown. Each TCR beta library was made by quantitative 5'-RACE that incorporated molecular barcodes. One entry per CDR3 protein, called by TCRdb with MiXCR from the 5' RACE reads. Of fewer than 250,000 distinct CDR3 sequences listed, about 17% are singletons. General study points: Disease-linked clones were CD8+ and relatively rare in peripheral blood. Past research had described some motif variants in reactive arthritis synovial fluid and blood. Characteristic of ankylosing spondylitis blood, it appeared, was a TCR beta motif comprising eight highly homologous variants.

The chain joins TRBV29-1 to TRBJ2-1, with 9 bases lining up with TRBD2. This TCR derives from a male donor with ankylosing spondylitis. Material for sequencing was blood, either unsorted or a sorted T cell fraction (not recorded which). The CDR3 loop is CSAVGLAHYNEQFF. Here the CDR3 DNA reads TGCAGCGCTGTCGGACTAGCGCATTACAATGAGCAGTTCTTC.